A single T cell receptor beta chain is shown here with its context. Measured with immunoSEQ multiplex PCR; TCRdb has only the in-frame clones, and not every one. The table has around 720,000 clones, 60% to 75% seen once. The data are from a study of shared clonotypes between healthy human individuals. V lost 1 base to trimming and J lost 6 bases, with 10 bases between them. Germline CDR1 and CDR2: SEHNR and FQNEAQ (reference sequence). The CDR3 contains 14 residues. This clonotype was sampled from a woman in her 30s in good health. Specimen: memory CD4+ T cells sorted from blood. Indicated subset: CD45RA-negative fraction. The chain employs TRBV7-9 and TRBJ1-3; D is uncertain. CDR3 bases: TGTGCCAGCAGCTTAGTCAGTCAAGCAAACACCATATATTTT. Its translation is CASSLVSQANTIYF.